This paragraph reports one TCR beta chain. Antigen unknown. Scientists ran DNA taken from cultured CD4+ T cells through the Oncomine TCR Beta short-read assay for sequencing. Genomic DNA was drawn out of CD4+ T cells grown in culture. TCRdb called the PCR reads again in MiXCR, with one record for every CDR3 protein. The profile covers about 12,000 distinct CDR3 sequences, with roughly three fifths appearing a single time and 13% taken by the ten largest. The treatment is: roughly nine-day PBMC culture with coronavirus spike peptide pools or control peptides (ViraFEST assay). Expanded clonotypes were found by TCR sequencing after peptide-pool stimulation (ViraFEST). This sample is drawn from a study of vaccination and CD4 T cells after COVID-19. Trimming removed 5 bases from V and 3 bases from J, with 17 bases in between. Germline V gene data show CDR1 as MDHEN and CDR2 as SYDVKM. The CDR3 spans 15 residues.

The sequence was obtained from a human donor who had recovered from COVID-19. This chain joins TRBV28 and TRBJ2-7; perhaps TRBD1 as D (6 bases). Material for sequencing was CD4+ T cells from blood, cultured in vitro. CDR3 loop: CASSRAHGQIYEQYF. The CDR3 bases are TGTGCCAGCAGTCGGGCACACGGACAGATCTACGAGCAGTACTTC.